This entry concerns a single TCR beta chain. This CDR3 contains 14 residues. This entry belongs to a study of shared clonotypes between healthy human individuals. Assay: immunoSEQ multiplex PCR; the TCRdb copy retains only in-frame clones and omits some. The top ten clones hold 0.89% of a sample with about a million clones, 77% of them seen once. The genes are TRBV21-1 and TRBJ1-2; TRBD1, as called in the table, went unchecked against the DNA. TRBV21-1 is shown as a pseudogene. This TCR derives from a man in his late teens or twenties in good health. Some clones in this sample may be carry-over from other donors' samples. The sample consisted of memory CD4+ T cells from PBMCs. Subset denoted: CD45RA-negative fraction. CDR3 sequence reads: CASSNTGANYGYTF. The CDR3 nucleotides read TGTGCCAGCAGCAATACAGGAGCTAACTATGGCTACACCTTC.